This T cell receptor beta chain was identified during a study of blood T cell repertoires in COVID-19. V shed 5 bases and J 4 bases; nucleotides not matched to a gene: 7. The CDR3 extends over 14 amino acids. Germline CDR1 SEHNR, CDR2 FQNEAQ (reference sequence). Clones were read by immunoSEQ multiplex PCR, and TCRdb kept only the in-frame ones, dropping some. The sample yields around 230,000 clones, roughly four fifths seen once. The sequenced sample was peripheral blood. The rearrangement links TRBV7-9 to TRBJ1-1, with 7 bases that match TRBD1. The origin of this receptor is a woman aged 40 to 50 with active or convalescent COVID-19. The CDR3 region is CASSPSGGPTEAFF. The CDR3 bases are TGTGCCAGCAGCCCTTCAGGGGGACCCACTGAAGCTTTCTTT.